This TCR beta chain was identified in a study of human versus mouse CDR3 diversity and MHC coevolution. The CDR3 extends over 17 amino acids. With V trimmed by 5 bases and J by 6 bases, 10 bases remained unmatched. Germline V gene sequence: CDR1 SGHDN, CDR2 FVKESK. TCRdb keeps only in-frame clones here, not all; method: immunoSEQ multiplex PCR. The sample contains 60,000 or so clones, around 94% of which appear only once. The chain employs TRBV14 and TRBJ2-2; 12 bases align to TRBD2. This sequence was found in a person between 55 and 70 years old in good health. The sequenced material came from naive CD4+ T cells from blood. Specified subset: CD45RO-negative CD62L-positive naive CD4 T cells. Written as DNA, the CDR3 is TGTGCCAGCAGCACCCGACGACTAGCGGGAGTGGCCGGGGAGCTGTTTTTT. Amino acid sequence: CASSTRRLAGVAGELFF.